The text below deals with one T cell receptor beta chain. This receptor's antigen is unknown. No base quality information exists; no much larger clone differs at one position. The method behind the library was PCR. The sequencing machine was an Illumina HiSeq 2500. To normalize quantification of the TCRbeta repertoire, the TCR libraries were built with molecular barcoding that relied on unique molecular identifiers. TCRdb redid the processing of the public reads, applying fastp at Q25 and MiXCR, and retained in-frame beta chains. Rows are unified per CDR3 protein, each entry keeping the most common DNA and genes. In all, the sample holds about 1,000,000 distinct CDR3 sequences, and about 26% of those were seen once. The top ten hold more than 25% of the sample. The source of the sample is a study of T-cell reconstitution after alpha-beta-depleted transplantation in children (TCRdb year 2016). For context, the study as a whole: T-cell immune reconstitution after TCRalphabeta/CD19-depleted allogeneic hematopoietic cell transplantation in children was quantitatively tracked in the study by means of TCR repertoire profiling. What the research found in general, with its limitations: Apparently early alphabetaT-cell count recovery about two months after transplant reportedly relied on only several hundred rapidly expanded clones derived from non-depleted graft cells. The frequencies of hyperexpanded clones fell over the following months, and after one year, T-cell counts and TCRbeta diversity were mostly attributed to newly produced T cells. In some patients, high TCRbeta diversity at day 60 was attributed to recipient T cells and intrathymic progenitors that had survived conditioning.

Cut back by 1 base and 6 bases, the V and J ends lie 22 bases apart. Via the germline V gene (reference sequence), CDR1 is SGHKS and CDR2 YYEKEE. Including cysteine and phenylalanine, the CDR3 has 17 amino acids. Just the 51-base CDR3 DNA is kept, in frame starting at base 1. The treatment or condition label of this sample denotes: allogeneic hematopoietic cell transplantation with graft depleted of TCRalphabeta T cells and CD19 B cells. TCRalphabeta/CD19-depleted allogeneic hematopoietic cell grafts were given to the transplant recipients, all of whom were children. The chain employs TRBV5-5 and TRBJ2-5, with the D call perhaps TRBD1 or TRBD2, as 6 bases match in each case. The receptor was derived from a boy less than two years old who had a stem cell transplant for SCID, so the T cells may come from the graft donor. This specimen was PBMCs, mostly from graft donor cells, taken 360 days after TCRalphabeta/CD19-depleted stem cell transplant. The CDR3 protein is CASSLRQEGSRQKTQYF. The DNA is TGTGCCAGCAGCTTGAGACAGGAGGGATCCCGGCAGAAGACCCAGTACTTC.